This T cell receptor beta chain was documented in a study of blood T cells in healthy people across ages. No fewer than 5.5 micrograms of total RNA were isolated from every sample. For the second PCR, which ran for 7 to 11 cycles, a sample-barcoded 5' primer and a J-beta primer mix were used. Each of the cDNA molecules was tagged by a template-switch adaptor with 12 random nucleotides. There were at least 2.5 million CDR3-containing paired-end reads obtained from each sample. MiXCR, applied by TCRdb to the 5' RACE reads, yields one record per CDR3 protein. Of roughly 1.5 million distinct CDR3 sequences in the sample, 40% to 45% were seen once. CDR1 is MNHEY, CDR2 SVGAGI, per germline. With 2 bases removed from V and 3 bases from J, the gap between germline ends came to 4 bases. The CDR3 length is 13 residues. Overall study findings and caveats: The recorded TCR beta diversity per million T cells decreased in a roughly linear manner with age.

As regards this clonotype: No antigen is known for it.

This TCR came from a woman aged 18-29 years in good health. Sequencing was performed on blood. The V and J genes are TRBV6-5 and TRBJ2-2; D call uncertain. CDR3 DNA sequence: TGTGCCAGCAGTTACGAGTACACCGGGGAGCTGTTTTTT. Translation: CASSYEYTGELFF.